This T cell receptor (beta chain) was profiled in a study of regulatory T cells in long-lasting Graves disease. Specified time point: persistent/refractory GD, antithyroid drugs over 5 years with positive TRAb. The TCR library was made from RNA that had been extracted from PBMCs in TRIzol. iRepertoire HTBI primers and Arm-PCR of CDR3 regions built TCR beta libraries. TCRdb reprocessed the multiplex PCR reads with MiXCR, giving one entry per CDR3 protein. This table has 350,000 to 450,000 distinct CDR3 sequences, 21% appearing once. With regard to this clonotype: The target antigen is unknown. Here the CDR3 omits its conserved ending phenylalanine or tryptophan, so a read error is the likely source.

Broader study findings: Gene preferences differed: TRBV28, TRBJ1-2, TRBJ2-5 in persistent cases. Because few samples were included, accuracy may have been lower.

Trimming took 4 bases from V and 4 from J, leaving 10 bases between them. Germline V gene data show CDR1 as MGHDK and CDR2 as SYGVNS. This CDR3 is 13 amino acids long. The sequences come from peripheral blood mononuclear cells (PBMCs), collected when the disease was refractory, from a patient treated with antithyroid drugs. The sequence was obtained from a female donor with Graves disease. The rearrangement joins TRBV25-1 to TRBJ1-1; weak D call: TRBD1 (5 bases). The CDR3 sequence is CASSGARATEAFL. In DNA form, the CDR3 reads TGTGCCAGCAGTGGTGCCAGGGCCACTGAAGCTTTCCTT.